This passage covers 23 T cell receptor beta chains from one sample sequenced in a study of cytotoxic CD8 clonotypes in ibrutinib-treated CLL. Generated by immunoSEQ multiplex PCR, the TCRdb table keeps only in-frame clones and is missing some. The sample lists about 84,000 clones, more than 70% seen once, with around 5% in the top ten. This sample comprised PBMCs, obtained before ibrutinib treatment. The source is a human donor with chronic lymphocytic leukemia.

This chain joins TRBV7-6 and TRBJ1-3, with D uncertain. CDR3 length: 15 residues. Germline V CDR1 and CDR2: SGHVS, FNYEAQ. V dropped 1 base and J dropped 0 bases, with 7 bases sitting between them. Here the CDR3 reads CASSLGGTSGNTIYF. CDR3 nucleotides: TGTGCCAGCAGCTTAGGCGGCACCTCTGGAAACACCATATATTTT.

The rearrangement joins TRBV5-1 to TRBJ2-7; 8 bases map to TRBD2. CDR1 is SGHRS and CDR2 is YFSETQ in the germline V gene. The CDR3 extends over 14 amino acids. Trimming removed 1 base from V and 4 bases from J; junction bases left unmatched: 4. CDR3 sequence reads: CASSLSTSGYEQYF. In DNA, the CDR3 is TGCGCCAGCAGCTTGTCTACTAGCGGATACGAGCAGTACTTC.

The chain has TRBV7-2 and TRBJ1-2, with D unclear. CDR1 is SGHTA, CDR2 FQGNSA, per germline. The CDR3 loop spans 12 amino acids. Between the trimmed V and J ends, which lost 0 bases and 8 bases, there was a span of 7 bases. CDR3 in amino acids: CASSLAGIGYTF. The DNA of the CDR3 is TGTGCCAGCAGCTTAGCTGGGATAGGCTACACCTTC.

The V gene is TRBV5-8, the J gene TRBJ1-2, with D unresolved. Germline V gene data show CDR1 as SGHTS and CDR2 as YDEGEE. The CDR3 runs to 14 residues. With 2 bases removed from V and 4 bases from J, the gap between germline ends came to 12 bases. The CDR3 protein is CASSLDSAGYGYTF. In DNA, the CDR3 is TGTGCCAGCAGCTTAGATTCGGCCGGCTATGGCTACACCTTC. Based on the CDR3 plus reference TRBV5-8 and TRBJ1-2, the full variable domain is EAGVTQSPTHLIKTRGQQATLRCSPISGHTSVYWYQQALGLGLQFLLWYDEGEERNRGNFPPRFSGRQFPNYSSELNVNALELEDSALYLCASSLDSAGYGYTFGSGTRLTVV.

The V and J genes are TRBV7-3 and TRBJ2-1, with a tentative D call TRBD2 (7 bases). In germline, CDR1 is SGHTA, CDR2 FQGTGA. The CDR3 length is 16 residues. V lost 5 bases and J lost 7, with 21 bases in between. The CDR3, as DNA: TGTGCCAGCAGCGGGCGGGGGACACCCCCGGGAAATGAGCAGTTCTTC. It yields the protein CASSGRGTPPGNEQFF.

CDR3 sequence reads: CASRASGTGEQYF. CDR3 sequence (DNA): TGTGCCAGTAGAGCTAGCGGGACGGGCGAGCAGTACTTC. The chain links TRBV19 to TRBJ2-7, with TRBD2 matching over 9 bases. There are 13 residues in the CDR3. After removal of 6 bases from V and 6 bases from J, the junction contained 6 bases not matched to a gene. Per germline, CDR1 LNHDA and CDR2 SQIVND (reference sequence).

The gene calls are TRBV11-3 and TRBJ1-2; TRBD1 might be the D (5 bases). Looked up from germline, CDR1 is SGHNT and CDR2 is YENEEA. Trimming took 0 bases from V and 6 from J, leaving 17 bases between them. CDR3 length: 16 amino acids. This chain's CDR3 is CASSLDPSGNSDGYTF. For the CDR3, the DNA is TGTGCCAGCAGCTTAGATCCATCAGGGAACTCTGATGGCTACACCTTC.

The chain recombines TRBV4-2 with TRBJ2-7; 15 bases fit TRBD2. Germline trimming cut 5 bases from V and 1 base from J; bases unmatched to any gene: 3. CDR1 and CDR2 from the germline V gene are LGHNA and YNFKEQ. The CDR3 totals 16 residues. CDR3 DNA sequence: TGTGCCAGCAGCGGAGGGACTAGCGGGAGGTCCTACGAGCAGTACTTC. Protein product: CASSGGTSGRSYEQYF.

The V gene is TRBV4-2, the J gene TRBJ1-2, with D hard to call. The CDR3 has 14 amino acids. CDR1 is LGHNA, CDR2 YNFKEQ, per germline. Deletions cut 1 base from V and 7 bases from J, with 13 bases between. The CDR3, as DNA: TGTGCCAGCAGCCAAGTCGCAGGCAGAAGTGGCTACACCTTC. This gives the protein CASSQVAGRSGYTF.

The V call is TRBV19, the J call TRBJ2-2, with 9 bases aligning to TRBD2. Germline CDR1 LNHDA, CDR2 SQIVND (reference sequence). The V segment lost 9 bases and the J segment 5 bases; nucleotides outside the gene matches: 10. This CDR3 is built from 15 residues. The DNA for the CDR3 is TGTGCCAGCCGTCGGGTAGCGGGAGAAACCGGGGAGCTGTTTTTT. Translated: CASRRVAGETGELFF.

This clone has only one observation. The CDR3 bases are TGTGCCAGCAGCTCGGAGCGGGGAACTGAAGCTTTCTTT. Its translation is CASSSERGTEAFF. The V and J genes are TRBV11-2 and TRBJ1-1; D uncertain. Germline CDR1 SGHAT, CDR2 FQNNGV. Trimming left V 4 bases short and J 5 bases short, with 11 bases between. The CDR3 is 13 amino acids.

V is TRBV5-1 and J is TRBJ2-5, with 10 bases that match TRBD2. The CDR3 is 16 amino acids. Trimming took 0 bases from V and 1 from J; bases not matched to a gene: 3. The V gene's germline CDR1 is SGHRS and CDR2 YFSETQ. CDR3 loop: CASSLGSGRAQETQYF. CDR3 coding DNA: TGCGCCAGCAGCTTGGGGAGCGGGAGGGCCCAAGAGACCCAGTACTTC.

The V call is TRBV14, the J call TRBJ1-1; D remains ambiguous. Trimming removed 0 bases at V and 4 bases at J, with 9 bases between. The CDR3 covers 14 residues. Per germline, CDR1 SGHDN and CDR2 FVKESK. The DNA for the CDR3 is TGTGCCAGCAGCCAAGAGTATGCGGGCACTGAAGCTTTCTTT. Protein product: CASSQEYAGTEAFF.

For the CDR3, the DNA is TGTGCCAGCTCCGGACGGGCTAAAGGGGGAACCTACGAGCAGTACTTC. As protein: CASSGRAKGGTYEQYF. The chain employs TRBV18 and TRBJ2-7; D possibly corresponds to TRBD1 (6 bases). Trimming stripped 6 bases from V and 2 bases from J, with 20 bases between. The CDR3 has 16 amino acids. The germline V gene encodes CDR1 KGHSH and CDR2 LQKENI.

This clone appeared a single time. V gene TRBV25-1 combines with J gene TRBJ2-7, with 9 nucleotides matching TRBD1. Germline-derived CDR1 and CDR2 are MGHDK and SYGVNS. This CDR3 comprises 14 residues. V lost 2 bases and J lost 7; bases outside the gene matches: 6. CDR3 coding DNA: TGTGCCAGCAGTGAAACACAGGGGGCAAGTGAGCAGTACTTC. Encoded protein: CASSETQGASEQYF.

V and J are TRBV15 and TRBJ2-5; TRBD1 matches 9 bases. The DNA matches TRBJ2-7 better at its end, which makes the J call doubtful. The length of the CDR3 is 14 residues. CDR1 and CDR2 from the germline V gene are LNHNV and YYDKDF (reference sequence). The CDR3 DNA reads TGTGCCACCAGCAGAGATGGACAGGGGAACGAGCAGTACTTC. Translated, it gives CATSRDGQGNEQYF.

V usage is TRBV4-2 and J usage is TRBJ2-1; D possibly corresponds to TRBD2 (6 bases). V shed 1 base and J shed 4 bases, with 17 bases lying between them. The CDR3 covers 17 residues. Germline V gives CDR1 LGHNA, CDR2 YNFKEQ. The CDR3 DNA sequence: TGTGCCAGCAGCCAAGTAAATACGGGAGACCGGTACAATGAGCAGTTCTTC. Translated, it gives CASSQVNTGDRYNEQFF.

The DNA of the CDR3 is TGCGCCAGCAGCTTGGAGGGTCAGGGGGCGGAAAAACTGTTTTTT. Protein product: CASSLEGQGAEKLFF. The rearrangement uses TRBV5-1 and TRBJ1-4; 8 nucleotides align to TRBD1. CDR3 size: 15 residues. The J segment lost 8 bases and the V segment lost 0 bases, leaving 6 bases of the junction unmatched. Germline assignment: CDR1 SGHRS and CDR2 YFSETQ.

This clone was seen only once. The CDR3 is CASSVTAGTYEQYF. The CDR3 DNA is TGCGCCAGCAGCGTGACAGCGGGGACCTACGAGCAGTACTTC. The chain uses TRBV5-1 and TRBJ2-7, with 7 bases that match TRBD2. Germline loops: CDR1 SGHRS, CDR2 YFSETQ. The length of the CDR3 is 14 residues. V lost 4 bases and J lost 2; bases outside the gene matches: 6.

The chain joins TRBV6-5 to TRBJ2-2; 10 bases are a match to TRBD1. In germline, CDR1 is MNHEY, CDR2 SVGAGI. This CDR3 is built from 14 residues. V lost 2 bases, J lost 9 bases, and 3 bases stayed unmatched. CDR3 protein: CASSYDRGRRELFF. The CDR3 bases are TGTGCCAGCAGTTACGACAGGGGGCGCCGGGAGCTGTTTTTT.

This clone was counted a single time. The V call is TRBV27, the J call TRBJ1-3, with unresolved D. The CDR3 is 16 amino acids. V was shortened by 5 bases and J by 0 bases, with 14 bases between the two germline ends. Germline lookup yields CDR1 MNHEY and CDR2 SMNVEV (reference sequence). The CDR3 region has the DNA TGTGCCAGCAGTACCGCGGACGGATCCTCTGGAAACACCATATATTTT. Residues: CASSTADGSSGNTIYF.

The chain employs TRBV19 and TRBJ1-5; no definite D call. Germline-derived CDR1 and CDR2 are LNHDA and SQIVND (reference sequence). This CDR3 has 15 amino acids. V lost 3 bases to trimming and J lost 0 bases, with 9 bases between them. The chain's CDR3 is CASSIWVGSNQPQHF. CDR3 nucleotides: TGTGCCAGTAGTATTTGGGTCGGTAGCAATCAGCCCCAGCATTTT.

In this sample, this clone turned up once. The rearrangement uses TRBV27 and TRBJ2-1; 8 nucleotides line up with TRBD2. The V gene end was trimmed by 4 bases and the J gene end by 4 bases; junction bases not matched to a gene: 6. The CDR3 spans 15 residues. Germline CDR1 is MNHEY and CDR2 is SMNVEV (reference sequence). This CDR3 is CASSSSGPGYNEQFF. CDR3 coding DNA: TGTGCCAGCAGTTCTAGCGGGCCGGGTTACAATGAGCAGTTCTTC.